Following are 6 T cell receptor beta chains from one sample sequenced in a study of blood T cell repertoires in COVID-19. The method was immunoSEQ multiplex PCR; TCRdb's version includes in-frame clones alone and lacks a portion of them. The top ten clones hold roughly 3.7% of a sample with about 240,000 clones, roughly 89% of them seen once. The material sequenced was PBMCs or T cells enriched from blood (not recorded which). All receptors come from a woman between 25 and 40 years old who had recovered from COVID-19.

The rearrangement links TRBV24-1 to TRBJ1-1, with a possible D match to TRBD1 (6 bases). CDR3 length: 15 residues. CDR1 is KGHDR and CDR2 is SFDVKD in the germline V gene. V lost 2 bases, J lost 3 bases, and 12 bases lay in between. The CDR3 coding sequence is TGTGCCACCAGTGATTACAGGGAATTGGACACTGAAGCTTTCTTT. It is translated as CATSDYRELDTEAFF.

The chain recombines TRBV7-9 with TRBJ1-4, with D unclear. The germline V gene encodes CDR1 SEHNR and CDR2 FQNEAQ (reference sequence). V lost 0 bases and J lost 5, with 13 bases in between. The CDR3 contains 16 residues. CDR3: CASSLARSSRNEKLFF. CDR3 DNA sequence: TGTGCCAGCAGCTTAGCCCGTAGCTCGCGGAATGAAAAACTGTTTTTT.

The J gene is TRBJ2-5, the V gene TRBV13, with D possibly being TRBD1 (5 bases). Trimming pared 3 bases from V and 3 bases from J, leaving 8 bases between. This CDR3 region has 13 residues. Germline assignment: CDR1 PRHDT and CDR2 FYEKMQ (reference sequence). CDR3 sequence: CASSFEGEETQYF. CDR3 DNA sequence: TGTGCCAGCAGCTTTGAAGGGGAAGAGACCCAGTACTTC. The full variable domain, completed using reference TRBV13 and TRBJ2-5, is AAGVIQSPRHLIKEKRETATLKCYPIPRHDTVYWYQQGPGQDPQFLISFYEKMQSDKGSIPDRFSAQQFSDYHSELNMSSLELGDSALYFCASSFEGEETQYFGPGTRLLVL.

This sequence joins TRBV28 and TRBJ2-1; 7 bases fit TRBD2. V gave up 6 bases and J gave up 10 bases; unmatched junction bases: 18. The CDR3 is made up of 16 amino acids. Germline assignment: CDR1 MDHEN and CDR2 SYDVKM. CDR3 in amino acids: CASSPALGGRNREQFF. CDR3 in DNA: TGTGCCAGCAGCCCCGCTCTGGGCGGGAGAAATCGGGAGCAGTTCTTC.

The chain couples TRBV11-3 to TRBJ2-1; D not certain. Germline CDR1 is SGHNT and CDR2 is YENEEA. V was trimmed by 6 bases and J by 0 bases, leaving 12 bases between them. The CDR3 sequence is 15 residues long. CDR3 residues: CASSPRLSSYNEQFF. In nucleotides, the CDR3 is TGTGCCAGCAGTCCCCGCCTGAGCTCCTACAATGAGCAGTTCTTC.

In its sample, this clone was seen once. The V call is TRBV15, the J call TRBJ1-4; D perhaps matches TRBD1 (5 bases). Germline CDR1 and CDR2: LNHNV and YYDKDF (reference sequence). V was clipped by 1 base and J by 6 bases, with 12 bases between them. The CDR3 covers 15 residues. CDR3: CATSRGTDSYEKLFF. The CDR3 bases are TGTGCCACCAGCAGAGGGACCGACAGCTATGAAAAACTGTTTTTT.